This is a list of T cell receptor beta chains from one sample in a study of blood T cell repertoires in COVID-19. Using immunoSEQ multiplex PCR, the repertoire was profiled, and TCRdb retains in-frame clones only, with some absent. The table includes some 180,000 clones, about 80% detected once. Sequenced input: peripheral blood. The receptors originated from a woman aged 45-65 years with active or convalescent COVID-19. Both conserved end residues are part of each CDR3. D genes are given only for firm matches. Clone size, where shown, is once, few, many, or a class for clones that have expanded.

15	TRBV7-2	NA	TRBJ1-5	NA	TGTGCCAGCAGCCCCGGACAGCTAACCAATCAGCCCCAGCATTTT	CASSPGQLTNQPQHF
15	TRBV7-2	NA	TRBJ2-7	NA	TGTGCCAGCAGCTTTACCGGGATGAGCTCCTACGAGCAGTACTTC	CASSFTGMSSYEQYF
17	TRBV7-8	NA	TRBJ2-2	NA	TGTGCCAGCAGCTTAACGGGCGACGGGAGGAACACCGGGGAGCTGTTTTTT	CASSLTGDGRNTGELFF
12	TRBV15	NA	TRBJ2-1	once	TGTGCCACCAGCAGAGCTTCCAATGAGCAGTTCTTC	CATSRASNEQFF
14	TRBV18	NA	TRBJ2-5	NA	TGTGCCAGCTCACCACAGGTCCCCGGGGGGACCCAGTACTTC	CASSPQVPGGTQYF
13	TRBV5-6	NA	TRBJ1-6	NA	TGTGCCAGCAGCTTGTTGGGGCCGGGGGCCCTCCACTTT	CASSLLGPGALHF
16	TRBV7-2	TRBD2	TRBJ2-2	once	TGTGCCAGCAGCCCTTGGCTAGCGGGAGGGTTTGGGGAGCTGTTTTTT	CASSPWLAGGFGELFF
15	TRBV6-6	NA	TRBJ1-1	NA	TGTGCCAGCAGTTATTTCGTCGCAGGGAACACTGAAGCTTTCTTT	CASSYFVAGNTEAFF
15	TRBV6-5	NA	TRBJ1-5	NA	TGTGCCAGCAGTTACTCGATAGGCGGGAATCAGCCCCAGCATTTT	CASSYSIGGNQPQHF
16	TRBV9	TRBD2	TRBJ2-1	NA	TGTGCCAGCAGCTCAGCCGGGACTAGCGTTACCAATGAGCAGTTCTTC	CASSSAGTSVTNEQFF
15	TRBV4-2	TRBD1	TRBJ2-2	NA	TGTGCCAGCAGCCCCCAACAGGGGGAGGTCGGGGAGCTGTTTTTT	CASSPQQGEVGELFF
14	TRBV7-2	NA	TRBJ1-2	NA	TGTGCCAGCAGCTTAAAGTTACGGGACTATGGCTACACCTTC	CASSLKLRDYGYTF
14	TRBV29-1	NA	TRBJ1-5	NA	TGCAGCGTCCCGGCGGATTGTGTCAATCAGCCCCAGCATTTT	CSVPADCVNQPQHF
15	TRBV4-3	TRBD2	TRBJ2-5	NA	TGCGCCAGCAGCCAAAGCGGGGGGGCCGTAGAGACCCAGTACTTC	CASSQSGGAVETQYF
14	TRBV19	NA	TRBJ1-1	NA	TGTGCCAGTAGCTTCGGGGTCCGGAACACTGAAGCTTTCTTT	CASSFGVRNTEAFF
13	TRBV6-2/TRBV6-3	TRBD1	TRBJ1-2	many	TGTGCCAGCAGTTACCAGGGGGCCCATGGCTACACCTTC	CASSYQGAHGYTF
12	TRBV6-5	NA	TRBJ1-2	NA	TGTGCCAGCAGTCAGGACAGCTATGGCTACACCTTC	CASSQDSYGYTF
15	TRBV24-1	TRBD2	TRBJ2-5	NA	TGTGCCACCAGCGACCCTGAGGGAGGGACGGAGACCCAGTACTTC	CATSDPEGGTETQYF
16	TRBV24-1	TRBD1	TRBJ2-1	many	TGTGCCACCAGTGATTATGGGACAGGGGGCTACAATGAGCAGTTCTTC	CATSDYGTGGYNEQFF
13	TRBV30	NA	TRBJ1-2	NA	TGTGCCAGTACAGGGTCCCCTAACTATGGCTACACCTTC	CASTGSPNYGYTF
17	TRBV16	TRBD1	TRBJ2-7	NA	TGTGCCAGCAGCCAATCGCCAGGACAGGGATTCTCCTACGAGCAGTACTTC	CASSQSPGQGFSYEQYF
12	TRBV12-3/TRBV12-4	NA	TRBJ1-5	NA	TGTGCCAGCAGTTTCGACAGTCAGCCCCAGCATTTT	CASSFDSQPQHF
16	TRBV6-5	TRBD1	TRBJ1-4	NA	TGTGCCAGCAGTTCAGACAGGGGAAGGACTAATGAAAAACTGTTTTTT	CASSSDRGRTNEKLFF
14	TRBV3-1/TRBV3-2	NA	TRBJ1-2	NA	TGTGCCAGCACCTCGGGGGTGTCCCACTATGGCTACACCTTC	CASTSGVSHYGYTF
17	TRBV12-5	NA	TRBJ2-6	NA	TGTGCTAGTGGTTTCCCCCGACTGAGCTCTGGGGCCAACGTCCTGACTTTC	CASGFPRLSSGANVLTF
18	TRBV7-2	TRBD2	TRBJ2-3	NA	TGTGCCAGCAGCTTAGCCGCTCGACTAGCGGGAGGGCGGGATACGCAGTATTTT	CASSLAARLAGGRDTQYF
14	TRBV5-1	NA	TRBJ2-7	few	TGCGCCAGCAGCTTATCCAGTCCTGAGGACGAGCAGTACTTC	CASSLSSPEDEQYF
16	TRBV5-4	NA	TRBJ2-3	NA	TGTGCCAGCAGCTTGGGCAGGGATCGAAGCACAGATACGCAGTATTTT	CASSLGRDRSTDTQYF
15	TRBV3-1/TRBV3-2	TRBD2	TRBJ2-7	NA	TGTGCCAGCAGCCGGGAACTAGCGGGCTCTTACGAGCAGTACTTC	CASSRELAGSYEQYF
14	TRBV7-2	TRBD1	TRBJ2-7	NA	TGTGCCAGCAGCATTTCCGGGACAGGGTGGGAGCAGTACTTC	CASSISGTGWEQYF
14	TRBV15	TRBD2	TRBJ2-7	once	TGTGCCACCAGCCTCGGGACTACAGCCTACGAGCAGTACTTC	CATSLGTTAYEQYF
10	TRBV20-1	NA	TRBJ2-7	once	TGCAGTGCTAGTCCGGACGAGCAGTACTTC	CSASPDEQYF
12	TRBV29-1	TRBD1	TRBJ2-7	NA	TGCAGCGCCGGACAGGTAATACGTGAGCAGTACTTC	CSAGQVIREQYF
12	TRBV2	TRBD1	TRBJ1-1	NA	TGTGCCAGCGCCCAGGACAGGTTATATGCTTTCTTT	CASAQDRLYAFF
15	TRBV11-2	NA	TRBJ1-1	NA	TGTGCCAGCAGCTTTGGGGGCCCCGGGGACACTGAAGCTTTCTTT	CASSFGGPGDTEAFF
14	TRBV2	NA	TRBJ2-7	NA	TGTGCCAGCAGTGAAGTACGGGGATACAACGAGCAGTACTTC	CASSEVRGYNEQYF
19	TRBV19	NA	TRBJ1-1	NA	TGTGCCAGTAGTATTTCCACTTCATTCAGGGGATCTGGGAACACTGAAGCTTTCTTT	CASSISTSFRGSGNTEAFF
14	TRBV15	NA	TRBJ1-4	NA	TGTGCCACCAGCAGAGATCGCGGGAGGGAAAAACTGTTTTTT	CATSRDRGREKLFF
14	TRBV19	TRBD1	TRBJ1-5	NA	TGTGCCAGTCATCTCCGGACAGGGTATCAGCCCCAGCATTTT	CASHLRTGYQPQHF
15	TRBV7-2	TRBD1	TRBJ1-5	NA	TGTGCCAGCAGCACCCGGACAGGGAGCAATCAGCCCCAGCATTTT	CASSTRTGSNQPQHF
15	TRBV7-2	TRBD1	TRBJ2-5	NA	TGTGCCAGCAGCTTAGTACAGGGGGCGGGGGAGACCCAGTACTTC	CASSLVQGAGETQYF
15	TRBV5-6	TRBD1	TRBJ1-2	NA	TGTGCCAGCAGCTCCGGGACAGGGGCTAACTATGGCTACACCTTC	CASSSGTGANYGYTF
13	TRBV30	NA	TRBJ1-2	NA	TGTGCCTGGAGTGTACAGGGTGGCTATGGCTACACCTTC	CAWSVQGGYGYTF
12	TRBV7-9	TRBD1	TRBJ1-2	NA	TGTGCCAGCAGCTGGGACAGGGGTGGCTACACCTTC	CASSWDRGGYTF
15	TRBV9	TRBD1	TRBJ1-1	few	TGTGCCAGCAGCACAGAGGGGGCCGCGAACACTGAAGCTTTCTTT	CASSTEGAANTEAFF
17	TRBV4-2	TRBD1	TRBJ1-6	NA	TGTGCCAGCAGCCCAGGGGGATGGGGCTCCTATAATTCACCCCTCCACTTT	CASSPGGWGSYNSPLHF
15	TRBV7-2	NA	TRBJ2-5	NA	TGTGCCAGCAGCTTAGTAGGACAGTTCCAAGAGACCCAGTACTTC	CASSLVGQFQETQYF
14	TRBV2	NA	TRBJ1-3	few	TGTGCCAGCAGCCAAGGGGGCTCTGGAAACACCATATATTTT	CASSQGGSGNTIYF
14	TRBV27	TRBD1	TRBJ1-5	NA	TGTGCCAGCAGTCAAGGGGGCGCGAATCAGCCCCAGCATTTT	CASSQGGANQPQHF
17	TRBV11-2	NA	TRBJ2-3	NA	TGTGCCAGCAGCTTAGGGTCAACTAGCCCGTTCACAGATACGCAGTATTTT	CASSLGSTSPFTDTQYF
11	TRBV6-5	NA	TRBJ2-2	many	TGTGCCGCGTCTAGGCCCGGGGAGCTGTTTTTT	CAASRPGELFF
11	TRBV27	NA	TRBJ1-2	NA	TGTGCCAGCAGCAGAGGCGGGGGCTACACCTTC	CASSRGGGYTF
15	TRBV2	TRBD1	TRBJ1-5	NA	TGTGCCAGCAGTCCCGGGACAGGGGGCAGTCAGCCCCAGCATTTT	CASSPGTGGSQPQHF
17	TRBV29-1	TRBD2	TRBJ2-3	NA	TGCAGCGTGGCTGGACTAGCGGGGGACCCTAGCACAGATACGCAGTATTTT	CSVAGLAGDPSTDTQYF
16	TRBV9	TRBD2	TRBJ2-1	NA	TGTGCCAGCAGCGTAGGGGGAGGGATCCTTTACAATGAGCAGTTCTTC	CASSVGGGILYNEQFF
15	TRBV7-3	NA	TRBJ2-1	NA	TGTGCCAGCAGCTTAACAGGGGCTAAATACAATGAGCAGTTCTTC	CASSLTGAKYNEQFF
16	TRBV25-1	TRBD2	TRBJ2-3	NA	TGTGCCAGCAGTGTTCTAGCGGGAGGGGCCTCAGATACGCAGTATTTT	CASSVLAGGASDTQYF
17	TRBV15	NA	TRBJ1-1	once	TGTGCCACCAGCAGAGAAGGACCTACGCAGGGTAATACTGAAGCTTTCTTT	CATSREGPTQGNTEAFF
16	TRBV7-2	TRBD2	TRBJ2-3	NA	TGTGCCAGCAGCTCCCGACTAGCGGGAGGGACAGATACGCAGTATTTT	CASSSRLAGGTDTQYF